The clone carrying this TCR beta chain was seen only a few times. Its antigen is unknown. These data belong to a study of identical twins. Via MiXCR, TCRdb re-called the 5' RACE reads, giving one row per CDR3 protein. The table records fewer than 550,000 distinct CDR3 sequences, roughly an eighth of them present only once. Points from the study as a whole: The models gave estimates that fell short of the out-of-frame TCR alpha sharing seen in monozygotic twins. Invariant cells of the MAIT and iNKT types might have partly distorted the zero-insertion analyses.

Donors uniformly comprised healthy Caucasians. CDR3 length: 15 amino acids. Losses at the gene ends were 4 bases for V and 3 bases for J; bases not matched to a gene: 8. CDR1 LGHNA and CDR2 YSLEER come from the germline V gene. These data also featured in a second study, about yellow fever vaccine responses in identical twins.

V usage is TRBV4-3 and J usage is TRBJ2-7, with 8 bases lining up with TRBD1. Material: CD4+ T cells sorted from blood. The source of this sequence is a woman under 30 in good health. The CDR3 DNA follows: TGCGCCAGCAGCCCCACGCCAGGGGGCGGCTACGAGCAGTACTTC. The encoded protein is CASSPTPGGGYEQYF.